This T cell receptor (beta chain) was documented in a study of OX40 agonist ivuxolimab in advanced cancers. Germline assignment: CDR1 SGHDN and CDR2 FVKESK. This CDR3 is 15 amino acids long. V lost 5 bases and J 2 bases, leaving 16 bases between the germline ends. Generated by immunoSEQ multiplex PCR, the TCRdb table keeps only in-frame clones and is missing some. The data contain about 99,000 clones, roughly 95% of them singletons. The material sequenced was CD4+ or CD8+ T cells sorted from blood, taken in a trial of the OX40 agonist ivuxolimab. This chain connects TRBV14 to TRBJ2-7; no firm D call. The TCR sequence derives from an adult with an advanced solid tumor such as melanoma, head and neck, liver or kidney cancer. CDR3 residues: CASSYSLDRPYEQYF. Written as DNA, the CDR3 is TGTGCCAGCAGCTACTCCCTAGACCGCCCCTACGAGCAGTACTTC.